This TCR beta chain comes out of a study of OX40 agonist ivuxolimab in advanced cancers. On the study more broadly: Ivuxolimab, an antibody acting as an agonist of OX40 (CD134), was used to treat patients. Study-wide results and limits: At 0.1-3.0 mg/kg, partial responders had clonal expansion among the lowest observed.

Germline V CDR1 and CDR2: GTSNPN, SVGIG (reference sequence). The V gene lost 1 base and the J gene lost 7 bases, with 14 bases spanning the gap. The CDR3 consists of 14 residues. Remarks on this clone: Its antigen is still unknown.

The protocol was immunoSEQ multiplex PCR, while the TCRdb copy is restricted to in-frame clones and leaves out a portion. The table records 45,000 to 55,000 clones, less than 85% of them present only once. The sample in question was CD4+ or CD8+ T cells sorted from blood, obtained in a trial of the OX40 agonist ivuxolimab. The rearrangement links TRBV30 to TRBJ1-5; D may be TRBD1 (5 bases). The sequence came from an adult with an advanced solid tumor such as melanoma, head and neck, liver or kidney cancer. CDR3 DNA: TGTGCCTGGAGTGGGGTGCAGGGACGGCAGCCCCAGCATTTT. This gives the protein CAWSGVQGRQPQHF.